The 19 T cell receptor beta chains presented below share a single source sample, sequenced in a study of high-grade serous ovarian cancer treatment subgroups. Only in-frame clones appear in the TCRdb table, and some are missing; sequencing was by immunoSEQ multiplex PCR. The data contain roughly 15,000 clones, roughly nine tenths of them singletons. Tumor tissue was taken before any definitive surgery or chemotherapy was given. Material for sequencing was tumor tissue. The receptors originated from a human donor with high-grade serous ovarian cancer.

The gene calls are TRBV11-1 and TRBJ2-1; D may correspond to TRBD1 or TRBD2 (5 bases each). Germline CDR1 SGHAT, CDR2 FQDESV (reference sequence). The CDR3 is 16 residues long. V lost 0 bases and J lost 2, with 11 bases in between. DNA of the CDR3: TGTGCCAGCAGCTTAGCTCGTGGGGGTGCCTACAATGAGCAGTTCTTC. It yields the protein CASSLARGGAYNEQFF.

The sample holds one count of this clone. The V and J genes are TRBV10-3 and TRBJ2-5, with 7 bases identical to TRBD1. Germline CDR1 is ENHRY and CDR2 is SYGVKD. This CDR3 comprises 13 residues. V was pared by 9 bases and J by 1 base, with 5 bases of the junction left unmatched. The CDR3 protein is CAIEGAPQETQYF. CDR3 in DNA: TGTGCCATTGAGGGGGCTCCCCAAGAGACCCAGTACTTC.

V usage is TRBV9 and J usage is TRBJ2-7; D not resolved. The CDR3 is 15 amino acids. The germline V gene has CDR1 SGDLS and CDR2 YYNGEE. V lost 0 bases and J 3 bases, leaving 13 bases between the germline ends. CDR3 coding DNA: TGTGCCAGCAGCGTAGGTGGCGGAGAGGTCTACGAGCAGTACTTC. Translating gives CASSVGGGEVYEQYF.

V and J are TRBV6-1 and TRBJ2-1; tentatively, D is TRBD1 or TRBD2 (6 bases each). V was pared by 6 bases and J by 4 bases, with 16 bases between. The CDR3 runs 15 residues. Germline-derived CDR1 and CDR2 are MNHNS and SASEGT. CDR3 residues: CASSSEGGVYNEQFF. DNA for the CDR3: TGTGCCAGCAGCTCAGAGGGGGGCGTGTACAATGAGCAGTTCTTC.

This rearrangement joins TRBV25-1 to TRBJ2-2, with D possibly matching TRBD1 (6 bases). From germline, CDR1 is MGHDK and CDR2 SYGVNS. V was pared by 11 bases and J by 5 bases, with 15 bases between. The CDR3 covers 13 residues. CDR3 sequence (DNA): TGTGCCGGAACAGGGTGCGGAACCGGGGAGCTGTTTTTT. Its protein is CAGTGCGTGELFF.

The CDR3 nucleotides are TGCGCCAGCAGCTTGGGACAAACAGGGTTTGGCTACACCTTC. Encoded protein: CASSLGQTGFGYTF. This rearrangement joins TRBV5-1 to TRBJ1-2; D possibly corresponds to TRBD1 (6 bases). The CDR3 totals 14 residues. Trimming pared 0 bases from V and 7 bases from J, leaving 13 bases between. The germline V gene has CDR1 SGHRS and CDR2 YFSETQ.

V gene TRBV6-5 combines with J gene TRBJ2-7; D unresolved. Trimming took off 6 bases at V and 3 bases at J, with 12 bases between the two ends. This CDR3 spans 13 amino acids. Germline CDR1 and CDR2: MNHEY and SVGAGI. CDR3 nucleotide sequence: TGTGCCAGCAGCCGGAACTTTCTCTACGAGCAGTACTTC. Amino acids: CASSRNFLYEQYF.

The CDR3 DNA follows: TGTGCCACCGCGGGACAGGGGCTCACCGGGGAGCTGTTTTTT. Amino acid sequence: CATAGQGLTGELFF. The V and J genes are TRBV6-6 and TRBJ2-2; 10 positions agree with TRBD1. The germline V gene encodes CDR1 MNHNY and CDR2 SVGAGI (reference sequence). V was clipped by 10 bases and J by 4 bases; unmatched bases: 6. This CDR3 region has 14 residues.

This rearrangement joins TRBV6-4 to TRBJ2-3, with TRBD2 identical over 7 bases. In germline, CDR1 is MRHNA, CDR2 SNTAGT. The junction had 8 bases not matched to a gene; V was cut back by 6 bases and J by 5 bases. This CDR3 has 14 amino acids. The DNA of the CDR3 is TGTGCCAGCAGCGGTTCGGGGGAGGGAGATACGCAGTATTTT. Amino acids: CASSGSGEGDTQYF.

Comments on this clone: The sample has other DNA sequences that encode this CDR3 too. The CDR3 reads CASSRQGATEAFF. In DNA form, the CDR3 reads TGTGCCAGCAGTCGACAGGGCGCCACTGAAGCTTTCTTT. This chain connects TRBV6-5 to TRBJ1-1, with TRBD1 matching over 7 bases. This CDR3 has 13 amino acids. Germline V gene sequence: CDR1 MNHEY, CDR2 SVGAGI. Trimming removed 5 bases from V and 4 bases from J; junction bases left unmatched: 4.

This clone has a single count. The chain carries TRBV9 and TRBJ2-1; 9 bases are shared with TRBD2. Germline CDR1 SGDLS, CDR2 YYNGEE. This CDR3 has 14 amino acids. V was clipped by 7 bases and J by 2 bases; unmatched bases: 4. DNA for the CDR3: TGTGCCAGCGGGCGGACTAGCGCCTACAATGAGCAGTTCTTC. Amino acid sequence: CASGRTSAYNEQFF.

The gene calls are TRBV7-8 and TRBJ2-3; TRBD2 might be the D (6 bases). Trimming cost V 5 bases and J 6 bases, with 15 bases left between them. The V gene's germline CDR1 is SGHVS and CDR2 FQNEAQ. CDR3 size: 14 residues. CDR3 nucleotide sequence: TGTGCCAGCAGCCGGGACTCACGGAGGGATACGCAGTATTTT. This gives the protein CASSRDSRRDTQYF. The full variable domain, its missing parts supplied by reference TRBV7-8 and TRBJ2-3, is GAGVSQSPRYKVAKRGQDVALRCDPISGHVSLFWYQQALGQGPEFLTYFQNEAQLDKSGLPSDRFFAERPEGSVSTLKIQRTQQEDSAVYLCASSRDSRRDTQYFGPGTRLTVL.

This chain connects TRBV4-3 to TRBJ2-2; D gene uncertain. Germline CDR1 reads LGHNA; CDR2 reads YSLEER. This CDR3 has 17 residues. The V end lost 0 bases, the J end lost 0 bases, and 11 bases lay between the germline ends. CDR3 nucleotide sequence: TGCGCCAGCAGCCAAGAGCCCTGGCCGGCGAACACCGGGGAGCTGTTTTTT. Translated, it gives CASSQEPWPANTGELFF.

This clone was recorded once. The chain employs TRBV10-3 and TRBJ1-1, with 8 bases that match TRBD1. The CDR3 runs to 18 residues. Germline V CDR1 and CDR2: ENHRY, SYGVKD. V trimming: 0 bases; J trimming: 3 bases; junction bases outside the gene matches: 12. In nucleotides, the CDR3 is TGTGCCATCAGTGAGTCCCGGGACAGGCTCTTCCCCGACACTGAAGCTTTCTTT. This gives the protein CAISESRDRLFPDTEAFF.

The V gene is TRBV9, the J gene TRBJ2-1; D gene unclear. Trimming left V 0 bases short and J 2 bases short, with 3 bases between. Germline assignment: CDR1 SGDLS and CDR2 YYNGEE. This CDR3 spans 13 amino acids. The CDR3 sequence is CASSVGPYNEQFF. Here the CDR3 DNA reads TGTGCCAGCAGCGTAGGTCCCTACAATGAGCAGTTCTTC. The variable domain in full, completed from reference TRBV9 and TRBJ2-1, reads DSGVTQTPKHLITATGQRVTLRCSPRSGDLSVYWYQQSLDQGLQFLIQYYNGEERAKGNILERFSAQQFPDLHSELNLSSLELGDSALYFCASSVGPYNEQFFGPGTRLTVL.

In this sample, this clone turned up once. The rearrangement uses TRBV7-8 and TRBJ2-5; D is tentatively TRBD1 or TRBD2 (5 bases each). The length of the CDR3 is 15 residues. CDR1 is SGHVS, CDR2 FQNEAQ, per germline. Trimming pared 1 base from V and 5 bases from J, leaving 14 bases between. This CDR3 reads CASSLEGRETETQYF. The CDR3 nucleotides read TGTGCCAGCAGCTTAGAGGGCAGGGAGACGGAGACCCAGTACTTC.

This chain links TRBV9 with TRBJ2-1, with TRBD1 matching over 7 bases. This CDR3 comprises 17 residues. Losses at the gene ends were 0 bases for V and 10 bases for J; bases not matched to a gene: 16. Germline V gives CDR1 SGDLS, CDR2 YYNGEE. DNA for the CDR3: TGTGCCAGCAGCGTAGATGGAAGACAGGGACGGCCCGAAGAGCAGTTCTTC. Translated: CASSVDGRQGRPEEQFF.

The rearrangement links TRBV2 to TRBJ2-3; D is unresolved. V gave up 5 bases and J gave up 0 bases, with 18 bases separating them. The CDR3 is 17 amino acids. Germline CDR1 is SNHLY and CDR2 is FYNNEI. CDR3 sequence (DNA): TGTGCCAGCAGTTATCGTTTTGGGCAAAAAAGCACAGATACGCAGTATTTT. It translates to CASSYRFGQKSTDTQYF.

The chain employs TRBV7-2 and TRBJ2-3, with TRBD1 matching 10 bases. There are 16 residues in the CDR3. The J segment lost 3 bases and the V segment lost 3 bases, leaving 6 bases of the junction unmatched. Germline V gene data show CDR1 as SGHTA and CDR2 as FQGNSA. CDR3 sequence reads: CASSLLGTGVTDTQYF. CDR3 bases: TGTGCCAGCAGCTTGTTAGGGACAGGGGTAACAGATACGCAGTATTTT.